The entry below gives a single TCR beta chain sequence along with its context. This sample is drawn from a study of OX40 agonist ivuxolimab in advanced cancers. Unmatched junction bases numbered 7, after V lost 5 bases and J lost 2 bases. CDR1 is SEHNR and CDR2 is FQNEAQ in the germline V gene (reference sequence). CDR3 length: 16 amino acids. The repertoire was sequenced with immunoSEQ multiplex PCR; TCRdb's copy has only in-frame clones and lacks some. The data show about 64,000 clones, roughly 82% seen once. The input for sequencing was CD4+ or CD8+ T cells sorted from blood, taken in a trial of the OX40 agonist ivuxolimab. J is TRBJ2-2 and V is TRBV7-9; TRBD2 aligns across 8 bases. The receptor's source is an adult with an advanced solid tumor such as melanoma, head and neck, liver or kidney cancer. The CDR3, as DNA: TGTGCCAGCAGCCCTCGGGGGGGGAAAAACACCGGGGAGCTGTTTTTT. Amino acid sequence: CASSPRGGKNTGELFF.